This T cell receptor (beta chain) was profiled in a study of radiation and T cells in renal cell carcinoma. With respect to this clone: Its antigen is not known.

Germline V lookup: CDR1 SGHKS, CDR2 YYEKEE (reference sequence). The length of the CDR3 is 14 residues. Trimming cost V 7 bases and J 0 bases, with 13 bases left between them. The assay was immunoSEQ multiplex PCR, and TCRdb's table has in-frame clones only and misses some. This sample has 150,000 or so clones, with 88% found just once. Regarding time point: baseline pretreatment blood. Treatment described: 15 Gy SBRT to primary tumor, nephrectomy 4 weeks later. Blood was sampled at baseline, 2 weeks and 4 weeks after SBRT. Study-level points and caveats: Top tumor clonotypes rose in blood 2 weeks post-radiation, then contracted.

This rearrangement joins TRBV5-5 to TRBJ1-1; D gene uncertain. The TCR sequence derives from a woman in her seventies with renal cell carcinoma. Sequences were derived from blood, sampled from a patient whose treatment included radiotherapy and nephrectomy. This CDR3 is CASRTGDMNTEAFF. The CDR3 nucleotides read TGTGCCAGCCGGACTGGGGATATGAACACTGAAGCTTTCTTT.